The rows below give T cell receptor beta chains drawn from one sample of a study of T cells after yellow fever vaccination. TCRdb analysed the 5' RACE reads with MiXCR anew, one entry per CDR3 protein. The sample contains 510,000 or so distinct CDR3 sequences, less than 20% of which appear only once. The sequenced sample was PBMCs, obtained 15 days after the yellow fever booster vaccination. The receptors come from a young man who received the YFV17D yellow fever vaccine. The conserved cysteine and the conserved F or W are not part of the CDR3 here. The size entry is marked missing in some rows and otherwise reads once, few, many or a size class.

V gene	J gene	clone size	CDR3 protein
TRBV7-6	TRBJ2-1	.	ASSPVLRAYNEQF
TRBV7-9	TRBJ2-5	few	ASSLLAGVVETQY
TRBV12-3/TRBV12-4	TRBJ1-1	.	ASSLALVDRGYAF
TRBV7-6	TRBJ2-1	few	ASGSGTPTREQF
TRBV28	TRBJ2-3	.	ASSLMATDTQY
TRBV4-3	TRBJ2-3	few	ASSQDWSADTQY
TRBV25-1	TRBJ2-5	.	ASSESGGEETQY
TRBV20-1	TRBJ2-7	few	SARYSGRNDEQY
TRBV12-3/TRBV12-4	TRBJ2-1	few	ASSPDSSSGRYNEQF
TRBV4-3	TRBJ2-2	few	ASSQRDRDTGELF
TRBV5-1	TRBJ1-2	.	ASSLGAGTDYGYT
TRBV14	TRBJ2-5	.	ASSQGKTNQETQY
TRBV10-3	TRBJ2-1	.	AITIDRVGNEQF
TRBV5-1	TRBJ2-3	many	ASSRDRDLTDTQY
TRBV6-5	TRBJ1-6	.	ASRYIRDRDNSPLH
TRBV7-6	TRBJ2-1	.	ASSVTGWGNEQF
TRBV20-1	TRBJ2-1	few	IPPPQL
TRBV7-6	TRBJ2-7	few	ASSWGLNYEQY
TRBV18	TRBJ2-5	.	ASSPLTTQETQY
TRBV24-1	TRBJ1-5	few	ATSDGTEPGNQPQH
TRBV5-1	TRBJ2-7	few	ASSPNSGTSYEQY
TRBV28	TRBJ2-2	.	ASTSPLFSGGGGELF
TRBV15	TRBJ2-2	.	ATSSRGERGDTGELF
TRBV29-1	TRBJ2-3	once	SVHRVADTQY
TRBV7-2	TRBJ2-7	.	ASSLDWEQY
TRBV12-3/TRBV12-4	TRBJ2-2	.	ASSSPGLEAGELF
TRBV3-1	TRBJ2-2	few	ASTLAPAGGELF
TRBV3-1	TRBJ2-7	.	ASSHISGRSVYEQY
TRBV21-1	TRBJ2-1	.	ASSKGSGKIQNEQF
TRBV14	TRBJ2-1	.	ASSQSITRANEQF
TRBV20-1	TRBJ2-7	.	SASRAGGDEQY
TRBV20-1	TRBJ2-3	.	SGRDSPTDTQY
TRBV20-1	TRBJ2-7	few	SARVVSGNHPVYEQY
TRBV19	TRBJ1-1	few	ASSRVSNTEAF
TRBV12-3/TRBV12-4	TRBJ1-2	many	ASSLETGADGYT
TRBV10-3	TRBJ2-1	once	AIKIGGLETPQEQF
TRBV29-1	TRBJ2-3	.	SVEAGATDTQY
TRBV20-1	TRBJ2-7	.	SASRPGQLYEQY
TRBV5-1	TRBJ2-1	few	ASSPERSSYNEQF
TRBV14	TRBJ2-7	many	ASGSSYEQY
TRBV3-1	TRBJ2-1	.	ASSQDRREGRNEQF
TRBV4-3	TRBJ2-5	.	ASSPSGGLAGARETQY
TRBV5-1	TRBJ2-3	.	ASSLERNPDTQY
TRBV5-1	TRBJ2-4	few	ASKGKNIQY
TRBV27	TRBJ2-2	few	ASSLAGLYTGELF
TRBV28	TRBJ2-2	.	ASSLIIGASGTRANTGELF
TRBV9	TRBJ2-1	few	ASSGRGLAGSSSYNEQF